This entry features one T cell receptor beta chain sequence. This sample stems from a study of T-cell memory formation after mild COVID-19. TCRdb analysed the 5' RACE reads with MiXCR anew, one entry per CDR3 protein. The sample holds hundreds of thousands of distinct CDR3 sequences; about 20% are singletons and the top ten take approximately 13%. V lost 0 bases and J lost 0, with 18 bases in between. This CDR3 has 19 amino acids. Per the germline V gene, CDR1 is MNHNS and CDR2 is SASEGT. The chain combines TRBV6-1 with TRBJ1-5; TRBD1 might be the D (5 bases). The receptor's source is an adult woman who had mild COVID-19 (a few samples of this study predate the infection). Cell type and time point are not known. Material for sequencing was PBMCs or a T cell subset sorted from them (not recorded which). The CDR3 sequence is CASSEAPRGARGSNQPQHF. The CDR3 bases are TGTGCCAGCAGTGAAGCTCCTAGGGGTGCCCGGGGTAGCAATCAGCCCCAGCATTTT.